The 14 T cell receptor beta chains presented below share a single source sample, sequenced in a study of PD-L1 blockade in urothelial cancer. Data came from immunoSEQ multiplex PCR; TCRdb stores just in-frame clones and leaves some out. The sample yields 70,000 or so clones, around four fifths seen once. Material: PBMCs, obtained around atezolizumab (anti-PD-L1) treatment. These receptors all stem from a man in his sixties or seventies with urothelial cancer.

This clone has a handful of counts. The chain recombines TRBV10-3 with TRBJ1-1, with 9 bases aligning to TRBD1. With 6 bases clipped from V and 1 base from J, the junction kept 0 bases outside the gene matches. Germline V gene lookup returns CDR1 ENHRY and CDR2 SYGVKD. The CDR3 contains 13 residues. CDR3 nucleotides: TGTGCCATCAGGGGACAGGGGAACACTGAAGCTTTCTTT. Translated, it gives CAIRGQGNTEAFF.

The chain uses TRBV28 and TRBJ2-5; 7 bases are a match to TRBD2. The CDR3 sequence is 14 residues long. Germline assignment: CDR1 MDHEN and CDR2 SYDVKM. With V trimmed by 3 bases and J by 7 bases, 8 bases remained unmatched. CDR3 in amino acids: CASSLWGEGPTQYF. CDR3 coding DNA: TGTGCCAGCAGTTTGTGGGGGGAGGGCCCGACCCAGTACTTC. The variable domain in full, with the rest retrieved from reference TRBV28 and TRBJ2-5, is DVKVTQSSRYLVKRTGEKVFLECVQDMDHENMFWYRQDPGLGLRLIYFSYDVKMKEKGDIPEGYSVSREKKERFSLILESASTNQTSMYLCASSLWGEGPTQYFGPGTRLLVL.

The chain recombines TRBV9 with TRBJ2-3, with unresolved D. Germline-derived CDR1 and CDR2 are SGDLS and YYNGEE. Trimming stripped 0 bases from V and 4 bases from J, with 12 bases between. The CDR3 is 15 amino acids. CDR3 DNA: TGTGCCAGCAGCGTAGGTCACCCCTCGGCAGATACGCAGTATTTT. Translated: CASSVGHPSADTQYF. Supplemented by reference TRBV9 and TRBJ2-3, the full variable domain reads DSGVTQTPKHLITATGQRVTLRCSPRSGDLSVYWYQQSLDQGLQFLIQYYNGEERAKGNILERFSAQQFPDLHSELNLSSLELGDSALYFCASSVGHPSADTQYFGPGTRLTVL.

This chain joins TRBV11-2 and TRBJ2-7; 7 bases line up with TRBD2. Looked up from germline, CDR1 is SGHAT and CDR2 is FQNNGV. CDR3 length: 17 residues. V lost 8 bases and J lost 0; bases outside the gene matches: 16. The CDR3 here is CASGLAVAGPSSYEQYF. CDR3 nucleotide sequence: TGTGCCAGCGGACTCGCTGTAGCGGGCCCGAGCTCCTACGAGCAGTACTTC.

The chain recombines TRBV27 with TRBJ2-3; 10 positions match TRBD2. Germline CDR1 MNHEY, CDR2 SMNVEV (reference sequence). There are 16 residues in the CDR3. V shed 1 base and J 4 bases; nucleotides not matched to a gene: 5. In DNA form, the CDR3 reads TGTGCCAGCAGTTTATTGGGGACTAGCGTGTCAGATACGCAGTATTTT. This sequence encodes CASSLLGTSVSDTQYF.

This chain links TRBV10-3 with TRBJ1-2, with D perhaps TRBD1 (6 bases). The CDR3 is 14 residues long. The V gene lost 7 bases and the J gene lost 12 bases, with 24 bases spanning the gap. Germline V CDR1 and CDR2: ENHRY, SYGVKD. Here the CDR3 reads CAITPTLGTIDHTF. CDR3 in DNA: TGTGCCATCACCCCCACCCTGGGGACAATTGACCACACCTTC.

CDR3 in amino acids: CASSLKGAQPQHF. In DNA, the CDR3 is TGTGCCAGCAGTTTAAAGGGGGCACAGCCCCAGCATTTT. This chain uses TRBV27 with TRBJ1-5; the match to TRBD1 covers 7 bases. The CDR3 covers 13 residues. The ends lost 2 bases at V and 7 bases at J; junction bases unmatched: 2. Germline V gene sequence: CDR1 MNHEY, CDR2 SMNVEV (reference sequence).

The chain is built from TRBV20-1 and TRBJ2-1; no clear D gene. Trimming took off 6 bases at V and 6 bases at J, with 9 bases between the two ends. From germline, CDR1 is DFQATT and CDR2 SNEGSKA (reference sequence). There are 11 residues in the CDR3. CDR3 coding DNA: TGCAGTGCGACACCCTCCAATGAGCAGTTCTTC. Translating it yields CSATPSNEQFF.

V and J are TRBV10-3 and TRBJ2-3; possibly TRBD2 for D (6 bases). Germline CDR1 ENHRY, CDR2 SYGVKD. This CDR3 contains 14 residues. The V end lost 6 bases, the J end lost 9 bases, and 19 bases lay between the germline ends. CDR3 nucleotides: TGTGCCATCAGCGGGACTTCCGGTTCCCCGACGCAGTATTTT. Translating it yields CAISGTSGSPTQYF.

The chain recombines TRBV11-2 with TRBJ2-7; 8 nucleotides line up with TRBD1. Germline CDR1 and CDR2: SGHAT and FQNNGV. This CDR3 spans 17 amino acids. With 1 base clipped from V and 1 base from J, the junction kept 9 bases outside the gene matches. The CDR3 protein is CASSLANRGAWSYEQYF. In nucleotides, the CDR3 is TGTGCCAGCAGCTTAGCAAACAGGGGGGCCTGGTCCTACGAGCAGTACTTC.

The sample holds one count of this clone. The gene calls are TRBV7-3 and TRBJ2-3; 12 bases are a match to TRBD1. This CDR3 comprises 17 residues. V lost 3 bases and J lost 5; bases outside the gene matches: 9. The germline V gene has CDR1 SGHTA and CDR2 FQGTGA. The CDR3 sequence: CASSFTGTGGLGDTQYF. CDR3 DNA: TGTGCCAGCAGCTTCACCGGGACAGGGGGCCTCGGAGATACGCAGTATTTT.

Here the CDR3 reads CASSSSTGKDQPQHF. The CDR3 DNA reads as TGTGCCAGCAGCTCCTCGACAGGGAAAGATCAGCCCCAGCATTTT. V and J are TRBV7-4 and TRBJ1-5; 7 nucleotides match TRBD1. With V trimmed by 4 bases and J by 5 bases, 8 bases remained unmatched. The CDR3 covers 15 residues. Germline V gene data show CDR1 as SGHVT and CDR2 as SQSDAQ.

The chain links TRBV18 to TRBJ2-1, with D perhaps matching TRBD1 (5 bases). The CDR3 length is 13 residues. V lost 2 bases to trimming and J lost 9 bases, with 11 bases between them. Germline lookup yields CDR1 KGHSH and CDR2 LQKENI. The CDR3 reads CASSPIAGREQFF. The CDR3 DNA is TGTGCCAGCTCACCAATTGCAGGGCGTGAGCAGTTCTTC.

This chain uses TRBV6-6 with TRBJ2-2; no reliable D call. The CDR3 is 15 residues long. Germline assignment: CDR1 MNHNY and CDR2 SVGAGI (reference sequence). Trimming stripped 2 bases from V and 5 bases from J, with 12 bases between. The DNA for the CDR3 is TGTGCCAGCAGTTACAGAAAAGGAGAAACCGGGGAGCTGTTTTTT. Protein sequence: CASSYRKGETGELFF.